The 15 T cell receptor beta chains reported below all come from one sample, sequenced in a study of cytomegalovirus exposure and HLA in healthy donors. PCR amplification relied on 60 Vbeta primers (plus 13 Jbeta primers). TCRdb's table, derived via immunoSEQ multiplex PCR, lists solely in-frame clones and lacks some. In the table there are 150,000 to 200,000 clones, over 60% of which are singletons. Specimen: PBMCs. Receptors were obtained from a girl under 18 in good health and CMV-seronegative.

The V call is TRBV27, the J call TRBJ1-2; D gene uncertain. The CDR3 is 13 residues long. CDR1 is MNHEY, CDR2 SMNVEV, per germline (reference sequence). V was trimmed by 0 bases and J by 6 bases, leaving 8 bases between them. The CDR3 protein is CASSLSGANGYTF. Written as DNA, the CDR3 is TGTGCCAGCAGTTTATCGGGAGCTAATGGCTACACCTTC.

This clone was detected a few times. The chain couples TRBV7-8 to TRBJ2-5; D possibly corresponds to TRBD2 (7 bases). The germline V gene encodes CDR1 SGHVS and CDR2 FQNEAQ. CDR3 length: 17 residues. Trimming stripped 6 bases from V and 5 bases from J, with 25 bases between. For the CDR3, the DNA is TGTGCCAGCAGAAGGGGTTGGGGGGGCCAGTCTGTTGAGACCCAGTACTTC. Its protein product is CASRRGWGGQSVETQYF.

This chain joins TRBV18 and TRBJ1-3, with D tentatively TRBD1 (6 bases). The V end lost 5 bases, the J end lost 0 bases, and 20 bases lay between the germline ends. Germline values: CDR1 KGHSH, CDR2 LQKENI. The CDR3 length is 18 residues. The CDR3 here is CASSSPLGRGVSGNTIYF. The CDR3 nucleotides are TGTGCCAGCTCATCGCCATTAGGCAGGGGAGTCTCTGGAAACACCATATATTTT.

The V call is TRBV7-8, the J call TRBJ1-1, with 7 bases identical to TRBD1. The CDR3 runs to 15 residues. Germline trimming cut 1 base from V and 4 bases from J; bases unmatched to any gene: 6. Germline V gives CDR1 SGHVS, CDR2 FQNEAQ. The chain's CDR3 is CASSLGQGRGTEAFF. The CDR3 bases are TGTGCCAGCAGCTTAGGACAGGGTCGAGGCACTGAAGCTTTCTTT. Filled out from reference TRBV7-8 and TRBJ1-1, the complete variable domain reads GAGVSQSPRYKVAKRGQDVALRCDPISGHVSLFWYQQALGQGPEFLTYFQNEAQLDKSGLPSDRFFAERPEGSVSTLKIQRTQQEDSAVYLCASSLGQGRGTEAFFGQGTRLTVV.

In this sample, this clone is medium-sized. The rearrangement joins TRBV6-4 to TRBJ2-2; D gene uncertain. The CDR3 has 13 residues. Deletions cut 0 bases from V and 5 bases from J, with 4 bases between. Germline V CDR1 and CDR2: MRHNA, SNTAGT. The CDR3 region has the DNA TGTGCCAGCAGTGACTCGGAGACCGGGGAGCTGTTTTTT. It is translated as CASSDSETGELFF.

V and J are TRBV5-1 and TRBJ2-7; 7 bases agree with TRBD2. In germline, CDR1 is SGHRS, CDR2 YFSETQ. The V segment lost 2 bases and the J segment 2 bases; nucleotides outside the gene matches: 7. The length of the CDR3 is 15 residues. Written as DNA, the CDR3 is TGCGCCAGCAGCTTAAAGGCTAGCGGTACCTACGAGCAGTACTTC. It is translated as CASSLKASGTYEQYF.

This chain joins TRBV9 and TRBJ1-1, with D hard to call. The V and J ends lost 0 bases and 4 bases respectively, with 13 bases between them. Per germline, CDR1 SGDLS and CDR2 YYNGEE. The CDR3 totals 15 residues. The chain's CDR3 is CASSVEAGGVTEAFF. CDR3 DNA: TGTGCCAGCAGCGTAGAGGCCGGCGGGGTCACTGAAGCTTTCTTT.

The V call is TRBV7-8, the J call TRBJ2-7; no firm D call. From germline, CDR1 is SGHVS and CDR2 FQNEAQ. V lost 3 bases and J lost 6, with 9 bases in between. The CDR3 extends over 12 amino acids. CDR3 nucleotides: TGTGCCAGCAGCTTTATAGCCCTCGAGCAGTACTTC. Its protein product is CASSFIALEQYF.

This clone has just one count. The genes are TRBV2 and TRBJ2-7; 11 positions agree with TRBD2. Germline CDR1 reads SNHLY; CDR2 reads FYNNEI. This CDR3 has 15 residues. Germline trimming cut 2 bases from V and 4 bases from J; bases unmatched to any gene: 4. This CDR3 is CASSEFGTSGYEQYF. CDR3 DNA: TGTGCCAGCAGTGAATTTGGGACTAGCGGTTACGAGCAGTACTTC.

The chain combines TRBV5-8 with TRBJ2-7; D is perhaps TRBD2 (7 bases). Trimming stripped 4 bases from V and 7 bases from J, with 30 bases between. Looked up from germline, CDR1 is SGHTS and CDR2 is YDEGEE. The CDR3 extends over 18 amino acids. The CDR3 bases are TGTGCCAGCAGCCCCATTTCCCTATTGGGGGCGGGGGTAGAAGAGCAGTACTTC. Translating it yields CASSPISLLGAGVEEQYF.

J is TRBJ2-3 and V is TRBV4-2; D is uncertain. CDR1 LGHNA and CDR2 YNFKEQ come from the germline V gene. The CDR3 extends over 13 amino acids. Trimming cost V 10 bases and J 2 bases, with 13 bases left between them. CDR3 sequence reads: CATGLSNTDTQYF. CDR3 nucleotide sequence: TGTGCCACCGGTCTTTCGAACACAGATACGCAGTATTTT.

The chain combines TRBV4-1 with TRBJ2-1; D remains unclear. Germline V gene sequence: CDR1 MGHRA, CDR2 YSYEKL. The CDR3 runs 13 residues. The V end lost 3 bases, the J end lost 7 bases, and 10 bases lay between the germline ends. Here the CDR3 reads CASSQVSRNEQFF. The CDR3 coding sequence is TGCGCCAGCAGCCAGGTATCACGGAATGAGCAGTTCTTC.

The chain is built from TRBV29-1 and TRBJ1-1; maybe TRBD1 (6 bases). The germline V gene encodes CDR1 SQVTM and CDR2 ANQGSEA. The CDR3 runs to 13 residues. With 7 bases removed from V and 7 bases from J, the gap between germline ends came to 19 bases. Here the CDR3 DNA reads TGCAGCGCAAGACTTAAGACAGGCTATGAAGCTTTCTTT. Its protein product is CSARLKTGYEAFF.

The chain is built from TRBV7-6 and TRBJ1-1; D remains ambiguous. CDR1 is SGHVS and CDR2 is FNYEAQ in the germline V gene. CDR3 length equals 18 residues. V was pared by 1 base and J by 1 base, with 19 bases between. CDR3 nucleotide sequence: TGTGCCAGCAGCTTAGGGGGAGGGCCCGCGACTTCGAACACTGAAGCTTTCTTT. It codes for CASSLGGGPATSNTEAFF.

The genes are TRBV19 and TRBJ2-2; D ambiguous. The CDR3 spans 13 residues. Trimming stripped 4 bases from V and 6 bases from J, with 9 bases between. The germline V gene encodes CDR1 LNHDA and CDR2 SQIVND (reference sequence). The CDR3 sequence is CASSTQAPGELFF. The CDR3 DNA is TGTGCCAGTAGTACCCAGGCTCCCGGGGAGCTGTTTTTT.